This is a list of T cell receptor beta chains from one sample in a study of identical twins. TCRdb re-called the 5' RACE reads through MiXCR, storing one row per CDR3 protein. The sample holds 1.5 million to 2 million distinct CDR3 sequences; about 31% are singletons and the top ten take roughly 0.3%. What was sequenced was cord blood. Every receptor here comes from a newborn girl in good health. CDR3s include the opening cysteine and the closing phenylalanine or tryptophan. The D gene is left open where the match is weak. Clone size is given for some rows only: seen once, a few or many times, or a class if the clone is expanded.

d_call	clone_size	v_call	j_call	cdr3_nt	cdr3_aa
-	many	TRBV2	TRBJ2-6	TGTGCCAGCAGTGTGGGGTCTGGGGCCAACGTCCTGACTTTC	CASSVGSGANVLTF
-	-	TRBV28	TRBJ2-7	TGTGCCAGCACCTCAGGTGAGCGGTACTACGAGCAGTACTTC	CASTSGERYYEQYF
-	few	TRBV11-2	TRBJ2-5	TGTGCCAGCAGCTTAGATATGGATGAGCAGTACTTC	CASSLDMDEQYF
-	many	TRBV11-2	TRBJ2-5	TGTGCCAGCAGCCCGACTCACAGGGAGTCTAAAGAGCAGTACTTC	CASSPTHRESKEQYF
-	few	TRBV24-1	TRBJ1-5	TGTGCCACCAGTGGACGAGGGGATCAGCCCCAGCATTTT	CATSGRGDQPQHF
TRBD2	-	TRBV20-1	TRBJ2-7	TGCAGTGCTAGTTTAGCGGGATGGCTCTACGAGCAGTACTTC	CSASLAGWLYEQYF
TRBD2	-	TRBV3-1	TRBJ2-5	TGTGCCAGCAGCCAAGTCTTGATAGCGGGGGATGAGACCCAGTACTTC	CASSQVLIAGDETQYF
-	-	TRBV5-1	TRBJ2-7	TGCGCCGGCAGCTTCAGAAGCGGAAGCTCCTACGAGCAGTACTTC	CAGSFRSGSSYEQYF
-	few	TRBV9	TRBJ1-1	TGTGCCAGCAGCGCCCTTGGGCCCACTGAAGCTTTCTTT	CASSALGPTEAFF
-	few	TRBV28	TRBJ2-1	TGTGCCAGCCTCGGGCCGTACTCCTACAATGAGCAGTTCTTC	CASLGPYSYNEQFF
-	-	TRBV7-7	TRBJ2-1	TGTGCTAGCAGCTTAGGCCGACAGACTGAGCAGTTCTTC	CASSLGRQTEQFF